This is a list of T cell receptor beta chains from one sample in a study of spatial heterogeneity in lung cancer. Each CDR3 protein is one row after TCRdb ran MiXCR on the 5' RACE reads. The table shows roughly 28,000 distinct CDR3 sequences, with 7.5% to 9.5% occurring only once. This specimen was PBMCs, taken at surgery. The receptor set was obtained from a female donor with early-stage non-small cell lung cancer. Both conserved end residues are part of each CDR3. The D gene is left open where the match is weak. The listing skips clone size in some rows; elsewhere it reads once, few, many or a size class.

j_call | clone_size | d_call | v_call | cdr3_aa | cdr3_nt
TRBJ2-3 | many | TRBD2 | TRBV7-8 | CASSSRRLGGPTDTQYF | TGTGCCAGCAGCTCCCGAAGGTTGGGAGGGCCCACAGATACGCAGTATTTT
TRBJ1-1 | NA | NA | TRBV2 | CASRIQNTEAFF | TGTGCCAGCAGGATACAGAACACTGAAGCTTTCTTT
TRBJ2-1 | many | NA | TRBV24-1 | CATSDGSLNEQFF | TGTGCCACCAGTGATGGTAGCCTGAATGAGCAGTTCTTC
TRBJ2-1 | few | NA | TRBV7-3 | CASSLRRTSSYNEQFF | TGTGCCAGCAGCCTCAGGAGGACGAGCTCCTACAATGAGCAGTTCTTC
TRBJ2-1 | NA | NA | TRBV20-1 | CSARDIRQTNEQFF | TGCAGTGCTAGAGATATCCGACAGACTAATGAGCAGTTCTTC
TRBJ2-7 | NA | NA | TRBV6-2/TRBV6-3 | CASSYTGTGYEQYF | TGTGCCAGCAGTTACACCGGGACTGGCTACGAGCAGTACTTC
TRBJ1-5 | many | NA | TRBV3-1 | CASSQGPGVNQPQHF | TGTGCCAGCAGCCAGGGCCCGGGGGTTAATCAGCCCCAGCATTTT
TRBJ2-4 | many | NA | TRBV2 | CASSDTVRVDIQYF | TGTGCCAGCAGTGATACAGTCAGGGTGGACATTCAGTACTTC
TRBJ2-1 | few | NA | TRBV6-1 | CASSEAGRGEQFF | TGTGCCAGCAGTGAAGCAGGGCGGGGTGAGCAGTTCTTC
TRBJ1-4 | NA | TRBD1 | TRBV3-1 | CASSQAVGTGNEKLFF | TGTGCCAGCAGCCAAGCGGTCGGGACAGGGAATGAAAAACTGTTTTTT
TRBJ2-7 | NA | TRBD2 | TRBV20-1 | CSARSLAGLFEQYF | TGCAGTGCTAGATCCCTAGCGGGACTTTTCGAGCAGTACTTC
TRBJ2-3 | few | NA | TRBV29-1 | CSVESGDADTQYF | TGCAGCGTTGAGTCAGGGGACGCAGATACGCAGTATTTT
TRBJ1-1 | few | TRBD1 | TRBV28 | CASIRGLAVNTEAFF | TGTGCCAGCATAAGGGGGCTAGCCGTGAACACTGAAGCTTTCTTT
TRBJ2-5 | NA | TRBD2 | TRBV7-9 | CASSPPFGLGQETQYF | TGTGCCAGCAGCCCCCCGTTTGGACTAGGGCAAGAGACCCAGTACTTC
TRBJ1-1 | many | NA | TRBV5-6 | CASSLKRGQTRETEAFF | TGTGCCAGCAGCTTGAAAAGGGGTCAAACCAGGGAGACTGAAGCTTTCTTT
TRBJ1-5 | NA | NA | TRBV21-1 | CASSKGEGQLDNQPQHF | TGTGCCAGCAGCAAAGGCGAGGGACAGCTTGACAATCAGCCCCAGCATTTT
TRBJ1-2 | NA | NA | TRBV6-6 | CANNGDFYGYTF | TGTGCCAACAACGGAGACTTCTATGGCTACACCTTC
TRBJ2-2 | NA | NA | TRBV18 | CASSLRYSNTGELFF | TGTGCCAGCTCACTACGCTACAGCAACACCGGGGAGCTGTTTTTT
TRBJ2-7 | many | NA | TRBV7-8 | CASSLAQSLGSEEQYF | TGTGCCAGCAGCTTAGCGCAGTCGTTAGGATCGGAAGAGCAGTACTTC
TRBJ1-4 | few | NA | TRBV18 | CASSYQGRDEKLFF | TGTGCCAGCTCATACCAGGGGCGGGATGAAAAACTGTTTTTT
TRBJ2-5 | many | TRBD2 | TRBV6-2/TRBV6-3 | CASRNLAAQETQYF | TGTGCCAGCAGAAACCTAGCGGCCCAAGAGACCCAGTACTTC
TRBJ2-2 | NA | TRBD2 | TRBV18 | CASSPSSGTNTGELFF | TGTGCCAGCTCACCTTCTAGCGGGACCAACACCGGGGAGCTGTTTTTT
TRBJ1-1 | many | TRBD1 | TRBV30 | CAWKRRGQAYMNTEAFF | TGTGCCTGGAAAAGGAGGGGGCAGGCCTACATGAACACTGAAGCTTTCTTT
TRBJ2-6 | many | NA | TRBV12-3/TRBV12-4 | CASSFRSPQAGANVLTF | TGTGCCAGCAGTTTCCGTTCGCCCCAGGCTGGGGCCAACGTCCTGACTTTC
TRBJ2-2 | few | NA | TRBV12-3/TRBV12-4 | CASRLYVGLNTGELFF | TGTGCCAGCCGTTTATATGTGGGGCTCAACACCGGGGAGCTGTTTTTT
TRBJ2-2 | few | TRBD2 | TRBV4-2 | CASSQGLAGLLRYTGELFF | TGTGCCAGCAGCCAGGGACTAGCGGGGCTCCTGCGGTACACCGGGGAGCTGTTTTTT
TRBJ2-1 | many | TRBD1 | TRBV20-1 | CSASPGGTGPNEQFF | TGCAGTGCTTCCCCTGGGGGGACAGGACCTAATGAGCAGTTCTTC
TRBJ2-7 | few | TRBD1 | TRBV2 | CASSRAGGDPYEQYF | TGTGCCAGCAGCCGGGCAGGGGGCGATCCCTACGAGCAGTACTTC
TRBJ2-1 | NA | NA | TRBV6-5 | CASSSSGSGPYNEQFF | TGTGCCAGCAGTTCCTCGGGCAGCGGACCCTACAATGAGCAGTTCTTC
TRBJ1-5 | many | NA | TRBV9 | CASSFQSNQPQHF | TGTGCCAGCAGCTTCCAGAGCAATCAGCCCCAGCATTTT
TRBJ2-6 | few | NA | TRBV20-1 | CSARQGAISGANVLTF | TGCAGTGCTAGGCAGGGTGCTATCTCTGGGGCCAACGTCCTGACTTTC
TRBJ2-1 | few | NA | TRBV18 | CASSFQKDEQFF | TGTGCCAGCTCTTTCCAAAAGGATGAGCAGTTCTTC
TRBJ2-5 | many | NA | TRBV20-1 | CSANLPGAETQYF | TGCAGTGCTAACTTGCCAGGGGCCGAGACCCAGTACTTC
TRBJ2-1 | few | NA | TRBV6-6 | CASSRGSLGSEQFF | TGTGCCAGCAGCCGGGGGAGCCTGGGGAGTGAGCAGTTCTTC
TRBJ1-1 | NA | NA | TRBV12-3/TRBV12-4 | CASSFRRNTEAFF | TGTGCCAGCAGTTTCAGGCGGAACACTGAAGCTTTCTTT
TRBJ2-4 | few | NA | TRBV28 | CASTPGAKNIQYF | TGTGCCAGCACCCCGGGAGCCAAAAACATTCAGTACTTC
TRBJ1-5 | many | NA | TRBV7-2 | CASSLGSGWSNQPQHF | TGTGCCAGCAGCTTAGGGTCAGGATGGAGCAATCAGCCCCAGCATTTT
TRBJ2-6 | many | NA | TRBV11-3 | CASRAGANVLTF | TGTGCCAGCCGTGCCGGGGCCAACGTCCTGACTTTC
TRBJ2-5 | NA | NA | TRBV20-1 | CSARDRGGGRDVTQYF | TGCAGTGCTAGAGATCGTGGGGGCGGGAGAGATGTGACCCAGTACTTC
TRBJ1-1 | few | NA | TRBV6-1 | CASILNTEAFF | TGTGCCAGCATCCTGAACACTGAAGCTTTCTTT
TRBJ1-1 | many | TRBD1 | TRBV28 | CASSLTGVNTEAFF | TGTGCCAGCAGTTTGACAGGGGTGAACACTGAAGCTTTCTTT
TRBJ2-3 | many | NA | TRBV6-1 | CASSERYTQYF | TGTGCCAGCAGCGAGCGGTATACGCAGTATTTT
TRBJ2-3 | few | NA | TRBV7-6 | CASSSTALGSSDTQYF | TGTGCCAGCAGCTCCACTGCCCTAGGGTCATCAGATACGCAGTATTTT
TRBJ2-7 | few | TRBD2 | TRBV5-1 | CASSLDSGRKYEQYF | TGCGCCAGCAGCTTGGACAGCGGGAGAAAGTACGAGCAGTACTTC
TRBJ2-5 | NA | NA | TRBV12-3/TRBV12-4 | CASSWGGETQYF | TGTGCCAGCAGTTGGGGTGGGGAGACCCAGTACTTC
TRBJ2-1 | few | TRBD2 | TRBV4-1 | CASSQVILAGPRNEQFF | TGCGCCAGCAGCCAAGTGATACTAGCGGGCCCTAGGAATGAGCAGTTCTTC
TRBJ2-1 | many | NA | TRBV7-6 | CASSQGSGRMDEQFF | TGTGCCAGCAGCCAGGGTAGCGGTCGAATGGATGAGCAGTTCTTC
TRBJ1-2 | NA | NA | TRBV10-3 | CAISEVYGYTF | TGTGCCATCAGTGAAGTCTATGGCTACACCTTC
TRBJ1-1 | many | TRBD1 | TRBV27 | CASSPPQGAGHWNTEAFF | TGTGCCAGCAGTCCCCCACAGGGGGCCGGCCACTGGAACACTGAAGCTTTCTTT
TRBJ1-1 | many | NA | TRBV7-9 | CASSSRTANTEAFF | TGTGCCAGCAGCTCCAGGACGGCGAACACTGAAGCTTTCTTT
TRBJ1-1 | many | NA | TRBV10-3 | CAISESWGNTEAFF | TGTGCCATCAGTGAGTCGTGGGGGAACACTGAAGCTTTCTTT
TRBJ2-2 | few | NA | TRBV6-1 | CASRALPNTGELFF | TGTGCCAGCAGGGCCCTCCCGAACACCGGGGAGCTGTTTTTT
TRBJ1-1 | many | NA | TRBV12-3/TRBV12-4 | CASNSGRPAEAFF | TGTGCCAGCAATTCGGGACGGCCCGCTGAAGCTTTCTTT